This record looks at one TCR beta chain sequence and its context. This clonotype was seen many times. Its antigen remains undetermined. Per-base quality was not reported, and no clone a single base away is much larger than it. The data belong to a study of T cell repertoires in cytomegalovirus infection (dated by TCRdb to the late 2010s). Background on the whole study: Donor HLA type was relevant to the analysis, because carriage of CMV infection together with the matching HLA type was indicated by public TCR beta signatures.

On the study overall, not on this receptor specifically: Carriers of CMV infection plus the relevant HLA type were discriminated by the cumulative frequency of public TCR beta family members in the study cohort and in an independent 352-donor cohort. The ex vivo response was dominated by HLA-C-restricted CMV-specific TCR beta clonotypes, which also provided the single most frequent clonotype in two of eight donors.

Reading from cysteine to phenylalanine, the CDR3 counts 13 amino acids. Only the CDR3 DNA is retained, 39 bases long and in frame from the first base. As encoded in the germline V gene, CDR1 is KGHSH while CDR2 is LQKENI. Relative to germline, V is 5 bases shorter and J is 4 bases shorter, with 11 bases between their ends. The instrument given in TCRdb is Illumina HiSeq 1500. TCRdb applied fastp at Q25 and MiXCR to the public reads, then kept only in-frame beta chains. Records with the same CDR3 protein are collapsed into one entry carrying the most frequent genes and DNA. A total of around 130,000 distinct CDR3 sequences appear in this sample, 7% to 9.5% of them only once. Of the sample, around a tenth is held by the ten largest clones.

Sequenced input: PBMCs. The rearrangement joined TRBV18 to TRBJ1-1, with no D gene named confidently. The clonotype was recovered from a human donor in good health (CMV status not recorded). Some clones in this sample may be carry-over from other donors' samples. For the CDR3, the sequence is CASSSSSGTEAFF. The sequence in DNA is TGTGCCAGCTCATCCTCCTCGGGCACTGAAGCTTTCTTT.